These 12 T cell receptor beta chains share one sample of origin, sequenced in a study of blood T cells in healthy people across ages. A J-beta primer mix and a sample-barcoded 5' primer were used in a second PCR of roughly 6 to 11 cycles. TCRdb independently ran MiXCR on the 5' RACE reads; one entry per CDR3 protein. This sample carries 1.5 million to 2 million distinct CDR3 sequences, 39% of them seen once, and the ten largest clones take more than 20%. Input material: blood. The source of these receptors is a human donor in good health.

The gene calls are TRBV12-3 or TRBV12-4 and TRBJ1-1; D uncertain. V was trimmed by 3 bases and J by 1 base, leaving 9 bases between them. This CDR3 is built from 14 residues. CDR3 loop: CASSFGNPNTEAFF. As DNA, the CDR3 is TGTGCCAGCAGTTTTGGTAACCCGAACACTGAAGCTTTCTTT.

In this sample, this clonotype turned up a few times. This sequence joins TRBV5-1 and TRBJ2-1; 13 bases map to TRBD2. CDR1 and CDR2 from the germline V gene are SGHRS and YFSETQ. Trimming removed 4 bases from V and 5 bases from J; junction bases left unmatched: 9. CDR3 length: 17 amino acids. In DNA, the CDR3 is TGCGCCAGCAGCCACGGACTAGCGGGGGCGCCTGACAATGAGCAGTTCTTC. It is translated as CASSHGLAGAPDNEQFF.

This clonotype was detected only a few times. This rearrangement joins TRBV7-8 to TRBJ1-5; D call uncertain. CDR3 length: 16 residues. Germline V CDR1 and CDR2: SGHVS, FQNEAQ. Trimming took off 5 bases at V and 0 bases at J, with 14 bases between the two ends. In nucleotides, the CDR3 is TGTGCCAGCAGCCAACGGTTTGACTTTAGCAATCAGCCCCAGCATTTT. Its translation is CASSQRFDFSNQPQHF.

There are many counts of this clonotype. V is TRBV9 and J is TRBJ2-7; possibly TRBD1 or TRBD2 for D (5 bases each). The germline V and J ends were trimmed by 0 bases and 2 bases, with 9 bases remaining between them. The CDR3 sequence is 14 residues long. Germline loops: CDR1 SGDLS, CDR2 YYNGEE. CDR3 bases: TGTGCCAGCAGCGTAGGAGGGGACCCCTACGAGCAGTACTTC. It encodes CASSVGGDPYEQYF.

Only a few counts were recorded for this clonotype. The chain carries TRBV2 and TRBJ1-2, with 11 bases fitting TRBD1. The V gene's germline CDR1 is SNHLY and CDR2 FYNNEI. The V gene end was trimmed by 5 bases and the J gene end by 6 bases; junction bases not matched to a gene: 5. The CDR3 contains 14 residues. DNA for the CDR3: TGTGCCAGCAGTACGGGACAGGGGGTAGATGGCTACACCTTC. It is translated as CASSTGQGVDGYTF.

The V gene is TRBV7-6, the J gene TRBJ1-6, with D perhaps matching TRBD1 (5 bases). The V and J ends lost 5 bases and 2 bases respectively, with 19 bases between them. The CDR3 consists of 18 residues. Per germline, CDR1 SGHVS and CDR2 FNYEAQ. CDR3 DNA sequence: TGTGCCAGCAGCCTCCTAGATCCTCGGGGGGCCTATAATTCACCCCTCCACTTT. It translates to CASSLLDPRGAYNSPLHF.

The V and J genes are TRBV12-3 or TRBV12-4 and TRBJ2-2; D uncertain. V dropped 6 bases and J dropped 5 bases, with 10 bases sitting between them. This CDR3 is built from 13 residues. This CDR3 is CASSPASTGELFF. The CDR3 DNA is TGTGCCAGCAGCCCCGCTAGTACCGGGGAGCTGTTTTTT.

This clonotype was recorded a few times. The chain is built from TRBV6-5 and TRBJ1-2; D not certain. In germline, CDR1 is MNHEY, CDR2 SVGAGI. V was cut by 4 bases and J by 2 bases, with 14 bases left in between. This CDR3 is built from 15 residues. The CDR3 here is CASSSFEKGNYGYTF. For the CDR3, the DNA is TGTGCCAGCAGTTCCTTCGAAAAGGGAAACTATGGCTACACCTTC.

A single count supports this clonotype. The chain recombines TRBV29-1 with TRBJ1-1; D gene uncertain. Per germline, CDR1 SQVTM and CDR2 ANQGSEA. The CDR3 consists of 13 residues. The V end was cut by 7 bases, the J end by 0 bases, with 12 bases between. This chain's CDR3 is CSATRVLNTEAFF. The CDR3 bases are TGCAGCGCCACCAGAGTCCTGAACACTGAAGCTTTCTTT.

The chain couples TRBV12-3 or TRBV12-4 to TRBJ1-2; TRBD1 might be the D (6 bases). The CDR3 consists of 14 residues. The V and J ends lost 5 bases and 3 bases respectively, with 13 bases between them. The CDR3 region has the DNA TGTGCCAGCAGTCGGAGGGGGGAAGACTATGGCTACACCTTC. This encodes CASSRRGEDYGYTF.

A word on this clonotype: At one end the junction does not follow the germline gene, possibly because of a read error. This sequence joins TRBV4-3 and TRBJ1-2; D may be TRBD1 (6 bases). The length of the CDR3 is 17 residues. CDR1 LGHNA and CDR2 YSLEER come from the germline V gene. The CDR3 DNA reads as TGCACCAGCAGCCAAGATCTTTTTCAGGGGAGGTACTATGGCTACACCTTC. This codes for CTSSQDLFQGRYYGYTF.

On this clonotype: An end of the junction does not agree with germline; a read error may underlie this. The chain is built from TRBV11-2 and TRBJ2-5; 12 bases match TRBD2. The CDR3 spans 17 residues. Looked up from germline, CDR1 is SGHAT and CDR2 is FQNNGV. CDR3 residues: CASSSMTSGGREETQYF. CDR3 in DNA: TGTGCCAGCAGCTCTATGACTAGCGGGGGCCGGGAAGAGACCCAATACTTC.